The 4 T cell receptor beta chains reported below all come from one sample, sequenced in a study of OX40 agonist ivuxolimab in advanced cancers. Sequencing used immunoSEQ multiplex PCR; TCRdb keeps in-frame clones, though not all of them. The repertoire consists of about 45,000 clones, with about nine tenths occurring once and the leading ten covering 0.85% to 1.1%. Sequenced material: CD4+ or CD8+ T cells sorted from blood, taken in a trial of the OX40 agonist ivuxolimab. All receptors come from an adult with an advanced solid tumor such as melanoma, head and neck, liver or kidney cancer.

This chain joins TRBV6-1 and TRBJ2-5; TRBD2 matches at 7 bases. Germline CDR1 MNHNS, CDR2 SASEGT. The CDR3 is 13 amino acids. With V trimmed by 7 bases and J by 2 bases, 4 bases remained unmatched. The CDR3 loop reads CASTLGGQETQYF. The DNA for the CDR3 is TGTGCCAGCACGTTGGGGGGGCAAGAGACCCAGTACTTC.

This clone was recorded a few times. V usage is TRBV18 and J usage is TRBJ1-2; 8 bases fit TRBD1. V was clipped by 6 bases and J by 4 bases; unmatched bases: 4. CDR3 length: 13 amino acids. The germline CDR1 and CDR2 sequences are KGHSH and LQKENI. CDR3: CASSTGGGYGYTF. The CDR3 DNA reads as TGTGCCAGCTCCACAGGGGGTGGCTATGGCTACACCTTC.

In nucleotides, the CDR3 is TGCGCCAGCAGCTTGCAGACAGGGATCGATGAGCAGTTCTTC. Encoded protein: CASSLQTGIDEQFF. The chain recombines TRBV5-1 with TRBJ2-1, with TRBD1 identical over 7 bases. CDR1 and CDR2 from the germline V gene are SGHRS and YFSETQ. V was clipped by 1 base and J by 8 bases; unmatched bases: 6. This CDR3 has 14 amino acids.

The genes are TRBV5-1 and TRBJ2-7; TRBD1 matches at 8 bases. After removal of 4 bases from V and 2 bases from J, the junction contained 8 bases not matched to a gene. The CDR3 has 15 residues. Germline V gene lookup returns CDR1 SGHRS and CDR2 YFSETQ. The CDR3 sequence is CASSIRTGGTYEQYF. The CDR3 coding sequence is TGCGCCAGCAGCATCCGAACAGGGGGAACCTACGAGCAGTACTTC. Filled out from reference TRBV5-1 and TRBJ2-7, the complete variable domain reads KAGVTQTPRYLIKTRGQQVTLSCSPISGHRSVSWYQQTPGQGLQFLFEYFSETQRNKGNFPGRFSGRQFSNSRSEMNVSTLELGDSALYLCASSIRTGGTYEQYFGPGTRLTVT.